The sequence of this TCR beta chain was determined in a study of blood T cell repertoires in COVID-19. Study context: The United States, Italy and Spain provided the acute and convalescent COVID-19 samples.

Produced via immunoSEQ multiplex PCR; TCRdb's table is partial and in-frame only. The sample gives around 440,000 clones, about 87% of which show up once; roughly 12% is in the top ten. The sample comprised peripheral blood. This sequence was found in a woman in her fifties or sixties with COVID-19, enrolled during active disease.

The CDR3 DNA sequence: TGTGCCAGCAGCCAAGACGCAGGGTCCAGTAACTATGGCTACACCTTC. As protein: CASSQDAGSSNYGYTF. This chain uses TRBV4-2 with TRBJ1-2; possible D gene TRBD1, 5 bases. V was cut by 0 bases and J by 1 base, with 12 bases left in between. CDR1 and CDR2 from the germline V gene are LGHNA and YNFKEQ. The CDR3 runs to 16 residues.